These 10 T cell receptor beta chains came from one sample sequenced in a study of tumor-infiltrating lymphocytes in primary liver carcinoma. RNA and DNA were co-extracted from roughly 20-30 mg of unsorted bulk tissue. Production of TCR beta cDNA used approximately 0.55 ug total RNA together with a constant-region primer. Construction of TCR beta libraries relied on three successive nested multiplex PCR rounds employing slightly modified ARM-PCR. The first two PCR rounds used TRBV1-TRBV30 forward primers with a C-beta reverse primer, about 10 cycles each. TCRdb recomputed calls from the multiplex PCR reads with MiXCR, one row per CDR3 protein. The repertoire holds fewer than 85,000 distinct CDR3 sequences, with around 66% as singletons. Sequenced material: tumor-adjacent normal liver tissue. The source is a man in his forties with primary liver carcinoma and hepatitis B virus infection.

To note about this clonotype: The missing conserved phenylalanine or tryptophan at the end of this CDR3 makes a read error likely. The rearrangement joins TRBV4-1 to TRBJ1-2, with 7 positions matching TRBD1. The germline V gene has CDR1 MGHRA and CDR2 YSYEKL. This CDR3 comprises 15 residues. The CDR3 here is CTSSQLRQGRNGYTL. Here the CDR3 DNA reads TGCACCAGCAGCCAACTCCGACAGGGTCGGAATGGCTACACCTTA.

As for this clonotype: Compared with germline, one end of the junction differs, possibly owing to a read error. This chain links TRBV30 with TRBJ1-1, with 8 nucleotides matching TRBD1. CDR1 is GTSNPN, CDR2 SVGIG, per germline (reference sequence). The CDR3 length is 12 residues. The CDR3, as DNA: TGTGCCTGGGACTCAGGGGGCACTGAAGCTTTATTT. Translating gives CAWDSGGTEALF. The full variable domain, completed using reference TRBV30 and TRBJ1-1, is SQTIHQWPATLVQPVGSPLSLECTVEGTSNPNLYWYRQAAGRGLQLLFYSVGIGQISSEVPQNLSASRPQDRQFILSSKKLLLSDSGFYLCAWDSGGTEALFGQGTRLTVV.

As regards this clonotype: A read error may explain this, as a much larger clone is one base away. V and J are TRBV6-6 and TRBJ2-7; D is possibly TRBD1 or TRBD2 (6 bases each). This CDR3 region has 15 residues. V lost 2 bases to trimming and J lost 5 bases, with 16 bases between them. CDR1 MNHNY and CDR2 SVGAGI come from the germline V gene (reference sequence). The CDR3 region has the DNA TGTGCCAGCAGTTACCCCAAAGGGGGAGGAGACGAGCAGTACTTC. Protein product: CASSYPKGGGDEQYF.

For this clonotype: The junction shows a germline mismatch at one end, possibly a read error. The chain links TRBV10-1 to TRBJ2-7; D gene unclear. In germline, CDR1 is WNHNN, CDR2 SYGVQD (reference sequence). This CDR3 contains 14 residues. The CDR3 reads CASSESARPYEQYF. CDR3 in DNA: TGTGCCAGCAGTGAATCGGCAAGACCATACGAGCAGTACTTC.

This clonotype was observed a handful of times. The chain joins TRBV5-1 to TRBJ1-3, with D possibly being TRBD1 (5 bases). Germline CDR1 reads SGHRS; CDR2 reads YFSETQ. This CDR3 has 16 amino acids. Trimming left V 0 bases short and J 0 bases short, with 10 bases between. The CDR3 here is CASSLDGGISGNTIYF. In DNA, the CDR3 is TGCGCCAGCAGCTTGGATGGGGGTATCTCTGGAAACACCATATATTTT.

The V call is TRBV5-1, the J call TRBJ1-5; no firm D call. The CDR3 covers 15 residues. Trimming pared 4 bases from V and 7 bases from J, leaving 18 bases between. Germline CDR1 is SGHRS and CDR2 is YFSETQ. The CDR3 sequence: CASSRDPPVEQPQHF. DNA for the CDR3: TGCGCCAGCAGCCGTGATCCGCCAGTCGAACAGCCCCAGCATTTT. The full variable domain, with the rest looked up from reference TRBV5-1 and TRBJ1-5, is KAGVTQTPRYLIKTRGQQVTLSCSPISGHRSVSWYQQTPGQGLQFLFEYFSETQRNKGNFPGRFSGRQFSNSRSEMNVSTLELGDSALYLCASSRDPPVEQPQHFGDGTRLSIL.

Points on this clonotype: The junction departs from germline at one end; a sequencing error may be responsible. The chain combines TRBV5-5 with TRBJ2-2; TRBD2 might be the D (5 bases). Per germline, CDR1 SGHKS and CDR2 YYEKEE (reference sequence). This CDR3 is 15 amino acids long. The CDR3 protein is CASSLVDANTGELFF. For the CDR3, the DNA is TGTGCCAGCAGCTTGGTAGACGCGAACACCGGGGAGCTATTTTTT.

Of note for this clonotype: Relative to the germline gene, one junction end is altered; a read error may explain this. V usage is TRBV5-1 and J usage is TRBJ2-1; 12 nucleotides line up with TRBD2. In germline, CDR1 is SGHRS, CDR2 YFSETQ. The CDR3 loop spans 17 amino acids. In DNA, the CDR3 is TGCACCAGCAGCTTGGTAGGACTAGCGGGATCCGGTGGTGAGCAGTTCTTC. Translated, it gives CTSSLVGLAGSGGEQFF.

A word on this clonotype: A much larger clone lies one base from this, so it may be a read error. J is TRBJ2-7 and V is TRBV5-1; maybe TRBD2 (5 bases). CDR1 and CDR2 from the germline V gene are SGHRS and YFSETQ. The CDR3 sequence is 16 residues long. CDR3 bases: TGCGCCAGCGGCTTCCGGTCTGGGGAGAAAGACTACGAGCAGTACTTC. Its protein is CASGFRSGEKDYEQYF.

The sample holds a few counts of this clonotype. The rearrangement uses TRBV12-3 or TRBV12-4 and TRBJ1-2; D remains ambiguous. Trimming pared 3 bases from V and 5 bases from J, leaving 13 bases between. This CDR3 has 14 residues. CDR3 protein: CASSFHGSSYGYTF. The CDR3 nucleotides are TGTGCCAGCAGTTTTCATGGGAGTAGTTATGGCTACACCTTC.